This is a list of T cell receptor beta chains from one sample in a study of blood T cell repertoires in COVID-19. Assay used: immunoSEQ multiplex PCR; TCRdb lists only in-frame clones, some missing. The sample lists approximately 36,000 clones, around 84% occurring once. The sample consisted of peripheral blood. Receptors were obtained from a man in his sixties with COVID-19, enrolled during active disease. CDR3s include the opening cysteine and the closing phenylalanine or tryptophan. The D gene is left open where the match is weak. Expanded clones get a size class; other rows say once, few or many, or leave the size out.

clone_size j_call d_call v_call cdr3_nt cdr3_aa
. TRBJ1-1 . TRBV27 TGTGCCAGCAGTTTATCCCCAGGGGCGCAGAACACTGAAGCTTTCTTT CASSLSPGAQNTEAFF
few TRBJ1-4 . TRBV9 TGTGCCAGCAGCGTGACAACAGGTCCAAATGAAAAACTGTTTTTT CASSVTTGPNEKLFF
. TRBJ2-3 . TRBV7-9 TGTGCCAGCAGCTTAGCTGGACGTCAGCCAGGGCGAGATACGCAGTATTTT CASSLAGRQPGRDTQYF
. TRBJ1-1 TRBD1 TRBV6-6 TGTGCCAGCAGCAAGACAGGGGACACTGAAGCTTTCTTT CASSKTGDTEAFF
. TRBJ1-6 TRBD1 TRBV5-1 TGCGCCAGCAGCTCGACAGGGGATGGCCTCCACTTT CASSSTGDGLHF
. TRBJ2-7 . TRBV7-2 TGTGCCAGCAGCTTAGTCAACGAGCAGTACTTC CASSLVNEQYF
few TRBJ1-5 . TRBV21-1 TGTGCCAGCAGCAAAAGGGACAGGGTCAATCAGCCCCAGCATTTT CASSKRDRVNQPQHF
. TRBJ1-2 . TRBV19 TGTGCCAGTACCTCGGGAAGCATCTATGGCTACACCTTC CASTSGSIYGYTF
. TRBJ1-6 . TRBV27 TGTGCCAGCAGTTTAACGCGGGGCGGGTGGGATTCACCCCTCCACTTT CASSLTRGGWDSPLHF
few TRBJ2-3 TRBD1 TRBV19 TGTGCCAGTACTCAAGGACAGGGAATTACAGATACGCAGTATTTT CASTQGQGITDTQYF
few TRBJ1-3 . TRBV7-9 TGTGCCAGCAGCTCAGGCGGGAGCTCTGGAAACACCATATATTTT CASSSGGSSGNTIYF